This T cell receptor (beta chain) was observed in a study of shared clonotypes between healthy human individuals. CDR3 length equals 14 residues. Germline assignment: CDR1 WSHSY and CDR2 SAAADI. J was trimmed by 9 bases and V by 2 bases; bases with no gene match: 7. Using immunoSEQ multiplex PCR, the repertoire was profiled, and TCRdb retains in-frame clones only, with some absent. The table shows roughly 2.5 million clones, with around nine tenths occurring only once. This TCR was sampled from a man between 18 and 35 years old in good health. The sample was naive CD4+ T cells sorted from blood. The subset was: CD45RA+ positively selected. The chain carries TRBV10-2 and TRBJ2-1; 7 bases agree with TRBD1. The CDR3 bases are TGCGCCAGCAGTGAGCCGGGACAGTTGTCTGAGCAGTTCTTC. Its protein product is CASSEPGQLSEQFF.